One sample yielded the 18 T cell receptor beta chains listed below, sequenced in a study of T cell responses to AZD1222 COVID-19 vaccine. Measured with immunoSEQ multiplex PCR; TCRdb has only the in-frame clones, and not every one. The sample contains about 140,000 clones, 70% to 90% of which appear only once. The sequencing used peripheral blood, collected on day 0 of AZD1222 vaccination. The source of these receptors is an adult in good health.

The chain couples TRBV27 to TRBJ2-7; a possible D gene is TRBD1 (6 bases). With 7 bases removed from V and 2 bases from J, the gap between germline ends came to 15 bases. Germline CDR1 reads MNHEY; CDR2 reads SMNVEV (reference sequence). The CDR3 is 14 residues long. CDR3 nucleotides: TGTGCCAGCATCGACCTCAGGGGCCCCTACGAGCAGTACTTC. This gives the protein CASIDLRGPYEQYF.

The rearrangement uses TRBV13 and TRBJ2-3, with 7 bases aligning to TRBD1. The CDR3 totals 15 residues. Germline V gene lookup returns CDR1 PRHDT and CDR2 FYEKMQ (reference sequence). The junction had 8 bases not matched to a gene; V was cut back by 5 bases and J by 3 bases. The DNA of the CDR3 is TGTGCCAGCAGCATCCTCCGACAGGGTACAGATACGCAGTATTTT. This translates into CASSILRQGTDTQYF.

This rearrangement joins TRBV5-4 to TRBJ1-2; no reliable D call. Trimming removed 0 bases from V and 3 bases from J, with 6 bases in between. Germline V gives CDR1 SGHNT, CDR2 YYREEE (reference sequence). The CDR3 is 13 residues long. The CDR3 protein is CASSLESDYGYTF. The CDR3 region has the DNA TGTGCCAGCAGCTTGGAGTCCGACTATGGCTACACCTTC. Full variable domain (remainder filled in from reference TRBV5-4 and TRBJ1-2): ETGVTQSPTHLIKTRGQQVTLRCSSQSGHNTVSWYQQALGQGPQFIFQYYREEENGRGNFPPRFSGLQFPNYSSELNVNALELDDSALYLCASSLESDYGYTFGSGTRLTVV.

The chain links TRBV19 to TRBJ2-1; 8 positions agree with TRBD2. The CDR3 runs to 16 residues. Trimming took 7 bases from V and 2 from J; bases not matched to a gene: 10. Germline V gene sequence: CDR1 LNHDA, CDR2 SQIVND (reference sequence). CDR3 nucleotide sequence: TGTGCCAGTATCGGGATAGGGACTAGAGCCTACAATGAGCAGTTCTTC. Amino acids: CASIGIGTRAYNEQFF.

The chain recombines TRBV30 with TRBJ1-1; D gene uncertain. CDR1 and CDR2 (germline): GTSNPN, SVGIG (reference sequence). The CDR3 covers 12 residues. The germline V and J ends were trimmed by 5 bases and 4 bases, with 11 bases remaining between them. The CDR3 sequence is CAWFPPPTEAFF. CDR3 in DNA: TGTGCCTGGTTCCCGCCACCCACTGAAGCTTTCTTT.

V usage is TRBV6-2 or TRBV6-3 and J usage is TRBJ2-7; 8 positions agree with TRBD1. Germline V gene lookup returns CDR1 MNHEY and CDR2 SVGEGT. The CDR3 consists of 14 residues. V trimming: 2 bases; J trimming: 3 bases; junction bases outside the gene matches: 3. DNA of the CDR3: TGTGCCAGCAGTTACCAACAGGGGGGCTACGAGCAGTACTTC. Protein product: CASSYQQGGYEQYF.

This chain links TRBV19 with TRBJ1-1; the D gene is possibly TRBD1 (6 bases). Trimming removed 1 base from V and 1 base from J, with 10 bases in between. The CDR3 runs 15 residues. Germline V gene data show CDR1 as LNHDA and CDR2 as SQIVND (reference sequence). DNA of the CDR3: TGTGCCAGTAGTATAGGTAGACAGGCGAACACTGAAGCTTTCTTT. Translated, it gives CASSIGRQANTEAFF.

The rearrangement links TRBV20-1 to TRBJ1-1; no clear D. CDR1 is DFQATT, CDR2 SNEGSKA, per germline (reference sequence). This CDR3 has 11 residues. V lost 5 bases and J lost 4, with 8 bases in between. The CDR3 region is CSALPATEAFF. The CDR3 DNA reads as TGCAGTGCTCTTCCAGCCACTGAAGCTTTCTTT.

V usage is TRBV4-2 and J usage is TRBJ1-2; possibly TRBD1 for D (5 bases). The germline V and J ends were trimmed by 0 bases and 4 bases, with 12 bases remaining between them. CDR1 is LGHNA and CDR2 is YNFKEQ in the germline V gene. The CDR3 runs 15 residues. CDR3 in amino acids: CASSQDRRQIYGYTF. CDR3 DNA: TGTGCCAGCAGCCAAGACAGGAGACAGATCTATGGCTACACCTTC.

The chain links TRBV19 to TRBJ1-6; D gene uncertain. Between the trimmed V and J ends, which lost 6 bases and 0 bases, there was a span of 9 bases. CDR1 is LNHDA, CDR2 SQIVND, per germline (reference sequence). The CDR3 is 15 residues long. The CDR3 sequence: CASRTASSYNSPLHF. The DNA for the CDR3 is TGTGCCAGTAGGACCGCAAGCTCCTATAATTCACCCCTCCACTTT. The full variable domain, completed using reference TRBV19 and TRBJ1-6, is DGGITQSPKYLFRKEGQNVTLSCEQNLNHDAMYWYRQDPGQGLRLIYYSQIVNDFQKGDIAEGYSVSREKKESFPLTVTSAQKNPTAFYLCASRTASSYNSPLHFGNGTRLTVT.

The V gene is TRBV12-5, the J gene TRBJ1-1; D remains ambiguous. This CDR3 is 12 amino acids long. Germline assignment: CDR1 LGHNT and CDR2 FRNRAP. The V and J ends lost 9 bases and 3 bases respectively, with 11 bases between them. In DNA, the CDR3 is TGTGCTAGCGATCGCTTCCACACTGAAGCTTTCTTT. Its translation is CASDRFHTEAFF.

The rearrangement joins TRBV6-5 to TRBJ1-4; 12 bases fit TRBD1. V shed 5 bases, J shed 5 bases, and the junction held 3 bases outside the gene matches. CDR3 length: 15 amino acids. Germline V CDR1 and CDR2: MNHEY, SVGAGI. CDR3 DNA sequence: TGTGCCAGCAGTAGGGGACAGGGGGCGAATGAAAAACTGTTTTTT. Translated, it gives CASSRGQGANEKLFF.

The rearrangement uses TRBV27 and TRBJ2-3; 12 positions match TRBD2. The CDR3 has 18 amino acids. Trimming cost V 5 bases and J 5 bases; bases outside gene matches: 14. Germline-derived CDR1 and CDR2 are MNHEY and SMNVEV (reference sequence). Written as DNA, the CDR3 is TGTGCCAGCAGTCCCCTAAACAAACTAGCGGGAGGCAAAGATACGCAGTATTTT. Encoded protein: CASSPLNKLAGGKDTQYF.

This clone was detected only a few times. The rearrangement links TRBV6-4 to TRBJ1-1; 7 bases line up with TRBD1. The CDR3 has 14 amino acids. V lost 6 bases, J lost 5 bases, and 9 bases stayed unmatched. The germline V gene has CDR1 MRHNA and CDR2 SNTAGT. Here the CDR3 reads CASRSGTEGTEAFF. The DNA of the CDR3 is TGTGCCAGCAGATCCGGGACAGAAGGGACTGAAGCTTTCTTT.

The chain uses TRBV28 and TRBJ2-3; 10 bases are shared with TRBD1. The CDR3 loop spans 12 amino acids. The germline gives CDR1 MDHEN, CDR2 SYDVKM. Germline trimming cut 2 bases from V and 14 bases from J; bases unmatched to any gene: 4. Here the CDR3 reads CASSLETGGRYF. CDR3 nucleotides: TGTGCCAGCAGTTTAGAGACAGGGGGCCGGTATTTT. The full variable domain, its missing parts supplied by reference TRBV28 and TRBJ2-3, is DVKVTQSSRYLVKRTGEKVFLECVQDMDHENMFWYRQDPGLGLRLIYFSYDVKMKEKGDIPEGYSVSREKKERFSLILESASTNQTSMYLCASSLETGGRYFGPGTRLTVL.

The V call is TRBV9, the J call TRBJ2-1; 10 positions match TRBD2. The CDR3 runs 15 residues. Germline assignment: CDR1 SGDLS and CDR2 YYNGEE. The V gene end was trimmed by 4 bases and the J gene end by 7 bases; junction bases not matched to a gene: 8. The CDR3 loop is CASSQAGGPANEQFF. For the CDR3, the DNA is TGTGCCAGCAGCCAAGCGGGAGGGCCGGCAAATGAGCAGTTCTTC.

In the case of this clone: A far more abundant clone sits one base away, making this likely a read error. The chain joins TRBV2 to TRBJ1-1; D ambiguous. Trimming removed 2 bases at V and 1 base at J, with 5 bases between. There are 13 residues in the CDR3. From germline, CDR1 is SNHLY and CDR2 FYNNEI. Here the CDR3 reads CASSERENTEAFF. The CDR3 coding sequence is TGTGCCAGCAGTGAACGGGAGAACACTGAAGCTTTCTTT.

The CDR3 here is CASSPRQGAYEQYF. In nucleotides, the CDR3 is TGTGCCAGCAGCCCTAGACAGGGGGCCTACGAGCAGTACTTC. The rearrangement links TRBV7-9 to TRBJ2-7; 9 positions agree with TRBD1. Trimming took 5 bases from V and 2 from J; bases not matched to a gene: 4. CDR3 length: 14 residues. Looked up from germline, CDR1 is SEHNR and CDR2 is FQNEAQ (reference sequence).